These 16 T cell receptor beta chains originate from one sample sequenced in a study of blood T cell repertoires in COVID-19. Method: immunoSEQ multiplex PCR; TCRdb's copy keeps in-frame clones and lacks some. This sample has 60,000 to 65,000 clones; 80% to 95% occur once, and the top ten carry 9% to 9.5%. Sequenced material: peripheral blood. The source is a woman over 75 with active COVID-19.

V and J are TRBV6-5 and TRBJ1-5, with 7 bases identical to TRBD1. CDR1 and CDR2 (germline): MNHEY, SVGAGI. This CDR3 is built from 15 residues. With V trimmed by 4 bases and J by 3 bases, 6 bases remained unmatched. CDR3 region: CASSSPGQTNQPQHF. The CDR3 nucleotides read TGTGCCAGCAGTTCTCCGGGACAGACCAATCAGCCCCAGCATTTT.

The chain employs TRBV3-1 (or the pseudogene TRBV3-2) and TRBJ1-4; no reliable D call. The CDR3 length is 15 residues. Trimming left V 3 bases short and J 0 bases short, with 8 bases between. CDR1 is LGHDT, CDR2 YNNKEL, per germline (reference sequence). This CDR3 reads CASSHPVATNEKLFF. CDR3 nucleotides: TGTGCCAGCAGCCACCCTGTAGCAACTAATGAAAAACTGTTTTTT.

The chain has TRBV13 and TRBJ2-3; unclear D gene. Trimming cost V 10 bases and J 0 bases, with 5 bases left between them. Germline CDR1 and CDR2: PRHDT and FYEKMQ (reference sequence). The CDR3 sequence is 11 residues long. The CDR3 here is CATSSTDTQYF. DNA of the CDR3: TGTGCCACTTCTAGCACAGATACGCAGTATTTT.

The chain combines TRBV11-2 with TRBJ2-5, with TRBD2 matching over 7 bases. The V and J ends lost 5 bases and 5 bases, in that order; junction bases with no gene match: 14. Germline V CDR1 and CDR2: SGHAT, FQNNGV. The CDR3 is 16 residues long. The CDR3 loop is CASSPSYFGEGETQYF. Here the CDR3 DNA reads TGTGCCAGCAGCCCCTCTTATTTCGGGGAGGGGGAGACCCAGTACTTC.

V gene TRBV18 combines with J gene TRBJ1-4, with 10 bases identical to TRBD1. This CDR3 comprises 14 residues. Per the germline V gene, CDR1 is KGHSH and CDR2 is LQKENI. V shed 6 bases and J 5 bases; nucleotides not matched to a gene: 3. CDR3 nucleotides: TGTGCCAGCTCCCAGGACAGGGGGAATGAAAAACTGTTTTTT. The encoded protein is CASSQDRGNEKLFF. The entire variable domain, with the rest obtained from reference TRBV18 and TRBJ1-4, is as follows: NAGVMQNPRHLVRRRGQEARLRCSPMKGHSHVYWYRQLPEEGLKFMVYLQKENIIDESGMPKERFSAEFPKEGPSILRIQQVVRGDSAAYFCASSQDRGNEKLFFGSGTQLSVL.

The CDR3 DNA follows: TGTGCCATCAGTGGCAGGTCAGATGAAAACTATGGCTACACCTTC. This translates into CAISGRSDENYGYTF. This chain connects TRBV10-3 to TRBJ1-2; no reliable D call. The CDR3 runs to 15 residues. Per germline, CDR1 ENHRY and CDR2 SYGVKD. V was cut by 4 bases and J by 2 bases, with 14 bases left in between.

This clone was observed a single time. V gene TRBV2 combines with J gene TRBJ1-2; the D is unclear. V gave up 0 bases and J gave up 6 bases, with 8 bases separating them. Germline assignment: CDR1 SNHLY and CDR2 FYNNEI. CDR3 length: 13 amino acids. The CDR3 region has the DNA TGTGCCAGCAGTGAAGCCCGGGGAAATGGCTACACCTTC. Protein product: CASSEARGNGYTF.

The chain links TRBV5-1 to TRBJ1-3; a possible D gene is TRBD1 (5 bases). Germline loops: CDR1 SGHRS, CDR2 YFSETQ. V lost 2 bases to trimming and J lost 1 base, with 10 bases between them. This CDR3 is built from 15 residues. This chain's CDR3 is CASSLSAGSGNTIYF. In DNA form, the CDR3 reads TGCGCCAGCAGCTTATCCGCAGGGTCTGGAAACACCATATATTTT.

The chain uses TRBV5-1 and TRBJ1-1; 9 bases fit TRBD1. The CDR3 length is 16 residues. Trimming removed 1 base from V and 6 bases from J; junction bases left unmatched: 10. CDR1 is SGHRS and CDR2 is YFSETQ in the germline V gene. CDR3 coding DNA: TGCGCCAGCAGCTTGAGAACAGGGGGCGAGAAGGCTGAAGCTTTCTTT. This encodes CASSLRTGGEKAEAFF.

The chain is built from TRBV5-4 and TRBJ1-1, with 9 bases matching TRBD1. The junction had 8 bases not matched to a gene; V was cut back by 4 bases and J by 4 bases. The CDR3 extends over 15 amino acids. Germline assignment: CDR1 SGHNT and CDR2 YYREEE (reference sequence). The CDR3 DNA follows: TGTGCCAGCAGCCTGACAGGGGGTTCGTTCACTGAAGCTTTCTTT. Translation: CASSLTGGSFTEAFF.

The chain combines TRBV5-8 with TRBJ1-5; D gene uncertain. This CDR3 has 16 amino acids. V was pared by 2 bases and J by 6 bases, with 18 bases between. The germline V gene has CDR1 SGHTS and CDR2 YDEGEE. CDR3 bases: TGTGCCAGCAGCTTACCCCCTCTCCTCATGAGTCAGCCCCAGCATTTT. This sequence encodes CASSLPPLLMSQPQHF.

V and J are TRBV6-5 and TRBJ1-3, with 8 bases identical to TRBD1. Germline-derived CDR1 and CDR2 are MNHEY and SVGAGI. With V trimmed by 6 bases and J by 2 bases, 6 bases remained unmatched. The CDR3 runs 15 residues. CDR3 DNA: TGTGCCAGCAGCCCCACAGGGGGAGCTGGAAACACCATATATTTT. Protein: CASSPTGGAGNTIYF.

The CDR3 here is CASSGGGGGNEKLFF. Written as DNA, the CDR3 is TGTGCCAGCAGCGGGGGGGGCGGAGGAAATGAAAAACTGTTTTTT. This chain uses TRBV7-2 with TRBJ1-4; tentatively, D is TRBD1 (6 bases). Germline V lookup: CDR1 SGHTA, CDR2 FQGNSA. V lost 5 bases, J lost 5 bases, and 15 bases lay in between. The CDR3 length is 15 residues. Drawing the rest from reference TRBV7-2 and TRBJ1-4, the complete variable domain is GAGVSQSPSNKVTEKGKDVELRCDPISGHTALYWYRQSLGQGLEFLIYFQGNSAPDKSGLPSDRFSAERTGGSVSTLTIQRTQQEDSAVYLCASSGGGGGNEKLFFGSGTQLSVL.

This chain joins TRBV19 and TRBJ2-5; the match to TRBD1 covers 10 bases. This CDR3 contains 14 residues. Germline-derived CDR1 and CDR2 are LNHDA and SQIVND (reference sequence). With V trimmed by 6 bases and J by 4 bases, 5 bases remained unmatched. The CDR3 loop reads CASSWTGGGETQYF. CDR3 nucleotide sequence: TGTGCCAGTAGCTGGACAGGGGGAGGAGAGACCCAGTACTTC.

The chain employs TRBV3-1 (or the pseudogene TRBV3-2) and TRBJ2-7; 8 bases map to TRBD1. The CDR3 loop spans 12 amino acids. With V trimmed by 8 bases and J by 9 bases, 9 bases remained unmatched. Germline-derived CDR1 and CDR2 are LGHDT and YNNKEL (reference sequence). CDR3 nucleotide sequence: TGTGCCAGCTTCGGGACAGGCCCACCGCAGTACTTC. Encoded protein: CASFGTGPPQYF.

The CDR3 DNA follows: TGTGCCAGCAGCTACAACAGGGGCCGTGGAAACATTCAGTACTTC. Amino acid sequence: CASSYNRGRGNIQYF. V gene TRBV11-2 combines with J gene TRBJ2-4, with 7 bases matching TRBD1. CDR1 is SGHAT, CDR2 FQNNGV, per germline. The CDR3 consists of 15 residues. V shed 4 bases, J shed 6 bases, and the junction held 9 bases outside the gene matches.